The source of this TCR beta chain is a study of cytomegalovirus exposure and HLA in healthy donors. Notes on the study in general: It was reported that TCR beta sequences correctly inferred the HLA-A and HLA-B alleles for most subjects. One variant, a missense change in DCLRE1C, was linked in a later analysis to TCR beta V- and J-gene trimming. Another analysis was done later, and it associated more than 15,000 TCR beta sequences with HLA alleles at 0.05 false discovery rate.

The PCR contained 60 Vbeta and 13 Jbeta primers. How the authors handled the data: Unique TCR beta chains totaled about 78 million in a later count, with roughly 12 million of them shared. The method was immunoSEQ multiplex PCR; TCRdb's version includes in-frame clones alone and lacks a portion of them. V and J calls plus clone size are reproduced from that table; the DNA served to infer D and trimming. Found here are about 130,000 clones, 75% to 90% of them singletons; the top ten hold approximately 6.7%. Concerning this clone: Its antigen is still unknown.

Trimming pared 4 bases from V and 1 base from J, leaving 13 bases between. The CDR3 totals 15 residues. Germline-derived CDR1 and CDR2 are MGHDK and SYGVNS. The clonotype comes from a young woman in good health and CMV-seropositive. This chain joins TRBV25-1 and TRBJ2-5, with D possibly TRBD2 on 6 matching bases. The sequencing input was PBMCs. The chain's CDR3 is CASSGAGTCQETQYF. In DNA, the CDR3 is TGTGCCAGCAGTGGCGCCGGGACTTGCCAAGAGACCCAGTACTTC.